Reported below is one T cell receptor beta chain. Its antigen is still unknown. The sample is drawn from a study of T cells in Graves' hyperthyroidism and ophthalmopathy. Study as a whole: Peripheral blood was secured at the point of initial diagnosis, before any treatment. Findings and caveats of the study: Ophthalmopathy onset followed model prediction by a median about 6.9 months.

The CDR3 totals 15 residues. With 0 bases removed from V and 6 bases from J, the gap between germline ends came to 14 bases. Germline CDR1 and CDR2: LGHDT and YNNKEL (reference sequence). Based on clinical symptoms, serum thyroxine and TRAb, thyroid ultrasound and orbital computed tomography, diagnoses were reached. The source material, RNA transcripts, was used to amplify TCR beta CDR3 regions. HTBI primers were used for first-round RT-PCR of the TCR CDR3. TCRdb redid the calling of the multiplex PCR reads with MiXCR, one entry per CDR3 protein. The sample holds 300,000 to 400,000 distinct CDR3 sequences; less than 20% are singletons and the top ten take roughly two fifths.

The chain joins TRBV3-1 to TRBJ1-2; tentative D call: TRBD1 (6 bases). The source material was blood. The sequence derives from a man in his late teens or twenties with Graves' ophthalmopathy. CDR3 in DNA: TGTGCCAGCAGCCAAGACGTCAGGGGCTGGGATGGCTACACCTTC. Protein sequence: CASSQDVRGWDGYTF.